This entry describes one TCR beta chain. This sample stems from a study of blood T cells in healthy people across ages. Sample-barcoded 5' priming and a J-beta primer mix drove a second PCR of roughly 7 to 11 cycles. TCRdb passed the 5' RACE reads through MiXCR, listing each CDR3 protein once. The data show hundreds of thousands of distinct CDR3 sequences, with roughly 49% seen just once and under 35% held by the top ten. The CDR3 has 14 residues. Germline V gene lookup returns CDR1 SQVTM and CDR2 ANQGSEA. The V end was cut by 6 bases, the J end by 7 bases, with 22 bases between. The chain couples TRBV29-1 to TRBJ2-7; tentative D call: TRBD2 (6 bases). Material: blood. The clonotype was recovered from a woman aged 55-70 years in good health. The CDR3 DNA follows: TGCAGCGTGGTGCCGGGACTGCAGTACAATGAGCAGTACTTC. Translation gives CSVVPGLQYNEQYF.